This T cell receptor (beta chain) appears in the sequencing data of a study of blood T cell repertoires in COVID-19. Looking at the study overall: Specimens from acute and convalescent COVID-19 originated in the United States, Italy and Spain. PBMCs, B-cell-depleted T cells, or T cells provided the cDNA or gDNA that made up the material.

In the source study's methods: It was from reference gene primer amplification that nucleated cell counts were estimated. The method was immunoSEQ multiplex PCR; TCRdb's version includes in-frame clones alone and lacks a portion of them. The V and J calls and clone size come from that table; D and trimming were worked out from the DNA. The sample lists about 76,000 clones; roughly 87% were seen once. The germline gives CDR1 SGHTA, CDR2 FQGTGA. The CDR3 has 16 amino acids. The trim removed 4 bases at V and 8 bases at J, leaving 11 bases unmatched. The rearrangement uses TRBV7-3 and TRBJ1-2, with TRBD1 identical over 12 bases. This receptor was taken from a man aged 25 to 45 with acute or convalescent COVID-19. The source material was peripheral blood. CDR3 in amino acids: CASSSNTPGQGAGYTF. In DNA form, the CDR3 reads TGTGCCAGCAGCTCGAACACACCGGGACAGGGGGCGGGCTACACCTTC.